The T cell receptor beta chain described here comes from a study of early T cells in non-severe SARS-CoV-2 infection. This clonotype was observed many times. Unique molecular identifiers were added to individual cDNA molecules. TCRdb fed the 5' RACE reads into MiXCR, producing one record per CDR3 protein. This sample has around 27,000 distinct CDR3 sequences, with 6.6% found just once. With V trimmed by 4 bases and J by 7 bases, 14 bases remained unmatched. Per germline, CDR1 DFQATT and CDR2 SNEGSKA (reference sequence). The CDR3 covers 16 residues. This TCR was recovered from an adult who was a healthcare worker with PCR-confirmed SARS-CoV-2 infection or an uninfected control (not recorded which). The chain uses TRBV20-1 and TRBJ1-4, with TRBD1 identical over 8 bases. Sequencing was carried out using whole blood. This chain's CDR3 is CSATPGQGGRGEKLFF. The CDR3 bases are TGCAGTGCTACCCCCGGACAGGGTGGTCGAGGTGAAAAACTGTTTTTT.